A single sample is the source of the 22 T cell receptor beta chains below, sequenced in a study of T cells after yellow fever vaccination. MiXCR was run by TCRdb on the 5' RACE reads, yielding one entry per CDR3 protein. The sample holds roughly 26,000 distinct CDR3 sequences, about 5.5% seen once. The starting material was PBMCs, either bulk or a sorted T-cell subset (CD4+, CD8+, memory, or dextramer-sorted; not recorded which), obtained 15 days after the yellow fever booster vaccination. These receptors all come from a man younger than 45 who received the YFV17D yellow fever vaccine.

Points on this clonotype: A much bigger clone sits one base away, suggesting this may be a read error. V is TRBV7-2 and J is TRBJ2-7; 9 bases map to TRBD1. Germline CDR1 SGHTA, CDR2 FQGNSA. The CDR3 covers 14 residues. This CDR3 reads CATSHRTGVYEQYF. The CDR3 DNA is TGTGCCACCAGCCATCGGACAGGGGTCTACGAGCAGTACTTC.

There are many counts of this clonotype. The chain employs TRBV5-1 and TRBJ2-5; D is possibly TRBD2 (6 bases). V gave up 6 bases and J gave up 5 bases, with 20 bases separating them. The CDR3 runs to 15 residues. CDR1 SGHRS and CDR2 YFSETQ come from the germline V gene. This chain's CDR3 is CASTPEPRGSETQYF. In DNA form, the CDR3 reads TGCGCCAGCACCCCCGAGCCCCGGGGGTCGGAGACCCAGTACTTC.

The V gene is TRBV18, the J gene TRBJ2-3; TRBD2 might be the D (6 bases). The CDR3 sequence is 14 residues long. The V end lost 5 bases, the J end lost 0 bases, and 9 bases lay between the germline ends. CDR1 KGHSH and CDR2 LQKENI come from the germline V gene. The CDR3 is CASSASGSTDTQYF. For the CDR3, the DNA is TGTGCCAGCTCAGCGAGCGGGAGCACAGATACGCAGTATTTT. Complete variable domain (other parts from reference TRBV18 and TRBJ2-3): NAGVMQNPRHLVRRRGQEARLRCSPMKGHSHVYWYRQLPEEGLKFMVYLQKENIIDESGMPKERFSAEFPKEGPSILRIQQVVRGDSAAYFCASSASGSTDTQYFGPGTRLTVL.

This clonotype was observed many times. The chain couples TRBV11-2 to TRBJ2-1, with D maybe TRBD2 (6 bases). V lost 7 bases and J lost 15, with 22 bases in between. Germline V gene lookup returns CDR1 SGHAT and CDR2 FQNNGV. CDR3 length: 13 residues. The CDR3 region has the DNA TGTGCCAGCACCCCGACTAGTAATGGGCGCGGGTTCTTC. It codes for CASTPTSNGRGFF.

This clonotype has a handful of counts. The V gene is TRBV10-1, the J gene TRBJ2-2; TRBD1 agrees at 7 bases. Germline V gene lookup returns CDR1 WNHNN and CDR2 SYGVQD (reference sequence). The CDR3 covers 14 residues. Germline trimming cut 4 bases from V and 7 bases from J; bases unmatched to any gene: 6. CDR3 region: CASSGGGYGGELFF. For the CDR3, the DNA is TGCGCCAGCAGTGGAGGGGGCTACGGCGGGGAGCTGTTTTTT.

The V gene is TRBV7-2, the J gene TRBJ2-7; D remains ambiguous. The ends were cut back, 4 bases at V and 2 bases at J, with 12 bases in the middle. Germline V gene sequence: CDR1 SGHTA, CDR2 FQGNSA. The CDR3 covers 14 residues. CDR3 region: CASSSYNLPYEQYF. CDR3 DNA: TGTGCCAGCAGCTCCTACAACCTCCCCTACGAGCAGTACTTC.

This clonotype was observed at least ten times. This rearrangement joins TRBV19 to TRBJ2-7, with D maybe TRBD2 (5 bases). CDR1 and CDR2 from the germline V gene are LNHDA and SQIVND (reference sequence). V gave up 6 bases and J gave up 6 bases, with 15 bases separating them. This CDR3 comprises 13 residues. The CDR3 loop reads CASSPIPGFEQYF. DNA of the CDR3: TGTGCCAGTAGCCCCATTCCGGGGTTCGAGCAGTACTTC.

By its share, this clonotype is medium-sized. The chain is built from TRBV20-1 and TRBJ2-1; D ambiguous. The V end was cut by 4 bases, the J end by 2 bases, with 9 bases between. Germline values: CDR1 DFQATT, CDR2 SNEGSKA (reference sequence). This CDR3 comprises 13 residues. The CDR3 is CSAKSYTYNEQFF. Written as DNA, the CDR3 is TGCAGTGCTAAGAGCTATACCTACAATGAGCAGTTCTTC.

This clonotype was counted at least ten times. The chain links TRBV7-9 to TRBJ2-1, with TRBD2 identical over 7 bases. V was clipped by 6 bases and J by 0 bases; unmatched bases: 8. CDR3 length equals 16 residues. Germline V CDR1 and CDR2: SEHNR, FQNEAQ (reference sequence). CDR3 nucleotides: TGTGCCAGCAGAGCGGGGCGTCCGGGCTCCTACAATGAGCAGTTCTTC. It translates to CASRAGRPGSYNEQFF.

This clonotype was detected ten times or more. The chain uses TRBV6-4 and TRBJ2-3; 9 bases map to TRBD2. With V trimmed by 3 bases and J by 1 base, 5 bases remained unmatched. The CDR3 runs to 16 residues. The germline V gene has CDR1 MRHNA and CDR2 SNTAGT. The CDR3, as DNA: TGTGCCAGCAGTGAGGGACTAGCAGGGGGCACAGATACGCAGTATTTT. Translation: CASSEGLAGGTDTQYF.

This clonotype was seen repeatedly, ten times or more. One end of the junction varies from germline; a read error may be responsible. This rearrangement joins TRBV28 to TRBJ2-1; D uncertain. CDR1 is MDHEN and CDR2 is SYDVKM in the germline V gene. The CDR3 has 12 residues. CDR3 coding DNA: TGTGCCAGCAGTACCTCGACGAAAACTTTTCTTTTC. Protein product: CASSTSTKTFLF.

At least ten counts were recorded for this clonotype. The chain joins TRBV6-4 to TRBJ2-7; 13 bases are shared with TRBD2. The germline CDR1 and CDR2 sequences are MRHNA and SNTAGT. This CDR3 has 19 amino acids. V was pared by 5 bases and J by 0 bases, with 13 bases of the junction left unmatched. This CDR3 reads CASSNLGLAGEGSSYEQYF. In DNA, the CDR3 is TGTGCCAGCAGTAACCTTGGACTAGCGGGAGAGGGGAGCTCCTACGAGCAGTACTTC.

There are many counts of this clonotype. The V and J genes are TRBV6-2 or TRBV6-3 and TRBJ2-1; D gene ambiguous. Trimming removed 2 bases from V and 1 base from J, with 9 bases in between. The CDR3 loop spans 15 amino acids. Per the germline V gene, CDR1 is MNHEY and CDR2 is SVGEGT. CDR3 loop: CASSYVARSYNEQFF. As DNA, the CDR3 is TGTGCCAGCAGTTACGTAGCCCGATCCTACAATGAGCAGTTCTTC.

In the case of this clonotype: The junction departs from germline at one end; a sequencing error may be responsible. The V call is TRBV23-1, the J call TRBJ2-5; a weak D match, TRBD2 (5 bases). TRBV23-1 is flagged as an ORF with uncertain function. The length of the CDR3 is 11 residues. In nucleotides, the CDR3 is TGTGTCACCAGGCAGCGGAAGAGCCAGTACTTC. Translating it yields CVTRQRKSQYF.

In this sample, this clonotype turned up a few times. This chain joins TRBV20-1 and TRBJ2-3, with 9 bases fitting TRBD2. CDR3 length equals 17 residues. The V and J ends lost 7 bases and 1 base, in that order; junction bases with no gene match: 15. Germline-derived CDR1 and CDR2 are DFQATT and SNEGSKA (reference sequence). The CDR3 bases are TGCAGTGTTTCGTTAGCGGGAGATTGGGTTGGCACAGATACGCAGTATTTT. This translates into CSVSLAGDWVGTDTQYF.

This clonotype has ten or more counts. This chain connects TRBV6-6 to TRBJ2-3, with a tentative D call TRBD1 (6 bases). V was trimmed by 6 bases and J by 8 bases, leaving 15 bases between them. There are 13 residues in the CDR3. CDR1 is MNHNY, CDR2 SVGAGI, per germline (reference sequence). The CDR3 DNA follows: TGTGCCAGCAGCCCCGGACAGTGGGGTACGCAGTATTTT. It is translated as CASSPGQWGTQYF.

The chain carries TRBV11-2 and TRBJ1-1; no firm D call. The germline V gene has CDR1 SGHAT and CDR2 FQNNGV. CDR3 length: 16 residues. V was clipped by 2 bases and J by 0 bases, with 13 bases between them. CDR3 sequence reads: CASSLRYGVLNTEAFF. DNA for the CDR3: TGTGCCAGCAGCTTACGATATGGCGTATTGAACACTGAAGCTTTCTTT.

This clonotype was found many times. J is TRBJ2-5 and V is TRBV20-1, with TRBD2 matching 7 bases. CDR3 length: 14 amino acids. V shed 0 bases and J 2 bases; nucleotides not matched to a gene: 3. Per germline, CDR1 DFQATT and CDR2 SNEGSKA (reference sequence). This chain's CDR3 is CSARDASGQETQYF. In DNA, the CDR3 is TGCAGTGCTAGAGACGCTAGCGGACAAGAGACCCAGTACTTC.

This clonotype was observed many times. The J gene is TRBJ1-2, the V gene TRBV4-2; weak D call: TRBD1 (5 bases). This CDR3 is built from 13 residues. Germline-derived CDR1 and CDR2 are LGHNA and YNFKEQ. Trimming took off 1 base at V and 5 bases at J, with 8 bases between the two ends. CDR3 DNA: TGTGCCAGCAGCCAAGGCGGGGGTTATGGCTACACCTTC. Translating gives CASSQGGGYGYTF.

The table lists this clonotype with many counts. The chain combines TRBV14 with TRBJ2-7, with TRBD1 as a possible D gene (5 bases). With 10 bases removed from V and 3 bases from J, the gap between germline ends came to 10 bases. The CDR3 consists of 11 residues. Germline V gene lookup returns CDR1 SGHDN and CDR2 FVKESK. CDR3 loop: CATGQYYEQYF. In DNA form, the CDR3 reads TGTGCCACAGGACAATACTACGAGCAGTACTTC.

This clonotype was found many times. The V gene is TRBV25-1, the J gene TRBJ1-1, with unresolved D. Per germline, CDR1 MGHDK and CDR2 SYGVNS. Trimming removed 0 bases at V and 1 base at J, with 12 bases between. The CDR3 runs to 16 residues. This chain's CDR3 is CASSEYEGQGNTEAFF. The CDR3 bases are TGTGCCAGCAGTGAATATGAGGGCCAAGGGAACACTGAAGCTTTCTTT.

This clonotype has a count of ten or more. V is TRBV20-1 and J is TRBJ2-7, with 9 bases identical to TRBD2. The V gene's germline CDR1 is DFQATT and CDR2 SNEGSKA (reference sequence). Unmatched junction bases numbered 6, after V lost 0 bases and J lost 0 bases. The CDR3 is 16 amino acids. In nucleotides, the CDR3 is TGCAGTGCTAGAGATCCGGCGGGAGGGGACTCCTACGAGCAGTACTTC. This translates into CSARDPAGGDSYEQYF.